The entry that follows covers one T cell receptor (beta chain) sequence. The antigen remains unidentified. This CDR3 comprises 16 residues. Germline V gives CDR1 SGHTS, CDR2 YDEGEE. The V and J ends lost 0 bases and 5 bases respectively, with 15 bases between them. This entry is derived from a study of T cell responses to AZD1222 COVID-19 vaccine. This table comes from immunoSEQ multiplex PCR, and its TCRdb copy is limited to in-frame clones, with some not included. The sample lists about 73,000 clones; around 88% were seen once. Study-level points and caveats: Seropositivity was recorded at baseline in only a handful of AZD1222 recipients. Nearly half of unique spike-specific TCRs reportedly avoided B.1.351 and B.1.1.7 mutated regions. CD4 TCRs covered the whole spike, strongest at regions 160-218 and 743-854.

This sequence was found in an adult in good health. Sequenced here: peripheral blood, sampled on day 0 of AZD1222 vaccination. The chain carries TRBV5-8 and TRBJ1-3; tentative D call: TRBD1 (6 bases). The CDR3 sequence: CASSLDTRGARNTIYF. CDR3 sequence (DNA): TGTGCCAGCAGCTTGGATACTCGGGGGGCGAGAAACACCATATATTTT.